This T cell receptor beta chain was sequenced in a study of human T cells and chemical hapten exposure. Study summary: TCR yield per sample varied, mainly due to pooled library volumes.

Regarding time point: pre-sensitization, week 0. This sample's treatment: therapeutic diphenylcyclopropenone sensitization with weekly scalp DPC. RNA extraction used unfractionated whole blood as the source of total RNA. Unique molecular identifiers were attached to individual cDNA molecules within the library. TCRdb recomputed calls from the RACE reads with MiXCR, one row per CDR3 protein. The table lists about 260,000 distinct CDR3 sequences, about 8.6% of them singletons. The CDR3 loop spans 16 amino acids. The V and J ends lost 2 bases and 4 bases respectively, with 14 bases between them. J is TRBJ2-2 and V is TRBV12-3 or TRBV12-4, with D perhaps matching TRBD2 (6 bases). Here the sequenced sample was whole blood, taken in connection with sensitization to the hapten diphenylcyclopropenone (DPC). This sequence originates from a woman aged 40 to 50 with alopecia areata. Some clones in this sample may be carry-over from other donors' samples. CDR3 sequence (DNA): TGTGCCAGCAGTTTAAGTACGGGAGCTGTCACCGGGGAGCTGTTTTTT. Translated: CASSLSTGAVTGELFF.